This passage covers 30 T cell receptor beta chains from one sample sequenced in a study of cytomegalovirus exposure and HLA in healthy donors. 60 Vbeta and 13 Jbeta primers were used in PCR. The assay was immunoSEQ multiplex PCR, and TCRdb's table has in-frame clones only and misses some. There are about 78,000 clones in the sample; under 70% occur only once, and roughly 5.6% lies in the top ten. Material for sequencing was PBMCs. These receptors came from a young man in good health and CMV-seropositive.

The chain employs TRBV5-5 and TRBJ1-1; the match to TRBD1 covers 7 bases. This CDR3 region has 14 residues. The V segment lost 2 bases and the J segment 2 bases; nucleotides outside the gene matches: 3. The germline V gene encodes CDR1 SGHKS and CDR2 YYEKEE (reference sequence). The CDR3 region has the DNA TGTGCCAGCAGCTTCGGACAGGAAAACACTGAAGCTTTCTTT. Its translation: CASSFGQENTEAFF.

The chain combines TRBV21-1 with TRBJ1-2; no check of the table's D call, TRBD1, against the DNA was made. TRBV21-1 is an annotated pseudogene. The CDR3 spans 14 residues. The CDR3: CASSTSGQDYGYTF. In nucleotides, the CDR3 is TGTGCCAGCAGCACTTCGGGACAGGACTATGGCTACACCTTC.

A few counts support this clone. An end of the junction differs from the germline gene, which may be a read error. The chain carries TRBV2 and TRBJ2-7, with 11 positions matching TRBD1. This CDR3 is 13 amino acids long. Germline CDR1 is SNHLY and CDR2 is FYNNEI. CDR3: CASLEPRTGGQRF. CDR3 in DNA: TGTGCCAGCTTAGAACCCCGGACAGGGGGCCAACGTTTC. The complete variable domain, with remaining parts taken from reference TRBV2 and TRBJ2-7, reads EPEVTQTPSHQVTQMGQEVILRCVPISNHLYFYWYRQILGQKVEFLVSFYNNEISEKSEIFDDQFSVERPDGSNFTLKIRSTKLEDSAMYFCASLEPRTGGQRFGPGTRLTVT.

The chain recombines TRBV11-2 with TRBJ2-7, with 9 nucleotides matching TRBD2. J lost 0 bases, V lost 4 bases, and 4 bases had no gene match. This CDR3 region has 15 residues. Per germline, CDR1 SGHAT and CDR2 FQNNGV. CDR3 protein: CASSSRRGGSYEQYF. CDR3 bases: TGTGCCAGCAGCTCGCGGCGGGGGGGCTCCTACGAGCAGTACTTC. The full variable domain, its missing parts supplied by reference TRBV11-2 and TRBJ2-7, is EAGVAQSPRYKIIEKRQSVAFWCNPISGHATLYWYQQILGQGPKLLIQFQNNGVVDDSQLPKDRFSAERLKGVDSTLKIQPAKLEDSAVYLCASSSRRGGSYEQYFGPGTRLTVT.

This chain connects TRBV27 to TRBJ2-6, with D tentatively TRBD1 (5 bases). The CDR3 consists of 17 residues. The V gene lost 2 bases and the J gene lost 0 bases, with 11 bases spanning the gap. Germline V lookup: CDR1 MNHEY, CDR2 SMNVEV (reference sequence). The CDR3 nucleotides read TGTGCCAGCAGTTTACTCCAGGGAAGCTCTGGGGCCAACGTCCTGACTTTC. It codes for CASSLLQGSSGANVLTF.

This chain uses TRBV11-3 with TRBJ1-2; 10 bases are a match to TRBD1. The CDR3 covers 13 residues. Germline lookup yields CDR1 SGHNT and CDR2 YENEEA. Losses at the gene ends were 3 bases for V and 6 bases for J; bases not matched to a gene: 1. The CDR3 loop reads CASSFGTGDGYTF. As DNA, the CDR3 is TGTGCCAGCAGCTTCGGGACAGGGGATGGCTACACCTTC.

CDR3 nucleotide sequence: TGTGCCAGCAGTGAAGCGGCCGGGTTAATTATAGAAGAGACCCAGTACTTC. Translated, it gives CASSEAAGLIIEETQYF. V and J are TRBV6-1 and TRBJ2-5; D is undetermined. This CDR3 is 17 amino acids long. With 0 bases removed from V and 3 bases from J, the gap between germline ends came to 17 bases. CDR1 and CDR2 (germline): MNHNS, SASEGT.

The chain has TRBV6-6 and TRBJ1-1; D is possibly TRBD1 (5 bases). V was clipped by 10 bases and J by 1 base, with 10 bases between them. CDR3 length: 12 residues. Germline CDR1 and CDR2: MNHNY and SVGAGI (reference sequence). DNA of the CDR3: TGTGCCATCTCTGGGGCGAACACTGAAGCTTTCTTT. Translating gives CAISGANTEAFF.

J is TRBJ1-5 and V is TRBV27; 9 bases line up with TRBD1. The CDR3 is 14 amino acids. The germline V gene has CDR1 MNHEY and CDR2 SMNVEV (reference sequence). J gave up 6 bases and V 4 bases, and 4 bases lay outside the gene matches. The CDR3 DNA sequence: TGTGCCAGCAGTTCAACAGGGGGCACTCAGCCCCAGCATTTT. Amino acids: CASSSTGGTQPQHF.

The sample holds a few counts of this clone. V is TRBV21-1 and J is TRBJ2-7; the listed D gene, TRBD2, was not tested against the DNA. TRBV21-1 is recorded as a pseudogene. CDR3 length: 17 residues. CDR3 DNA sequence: TGTGCCAGCAGCAAGTTCCCTATGACTAGCGGGAGATACGAGCAGTACTTC. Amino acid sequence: CASSKFPMTSGRYEQYF.

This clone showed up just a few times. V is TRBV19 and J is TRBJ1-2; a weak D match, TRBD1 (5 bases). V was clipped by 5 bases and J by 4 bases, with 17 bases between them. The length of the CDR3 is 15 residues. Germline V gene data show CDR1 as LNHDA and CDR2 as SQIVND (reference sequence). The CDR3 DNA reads TGTGCCAGTAGTCCACAGGTCAGAGCCGTCTATGGCTACACCTTC. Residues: CASSPQVRAVYGYTF.

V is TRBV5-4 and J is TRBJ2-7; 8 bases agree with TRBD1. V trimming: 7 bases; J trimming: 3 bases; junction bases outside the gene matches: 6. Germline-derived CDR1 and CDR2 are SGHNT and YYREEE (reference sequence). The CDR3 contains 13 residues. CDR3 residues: CASGTGEDYEQYF. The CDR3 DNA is TGTGCCAGCGGGACAGGAGAAGACTACGAGCAGTACTTC.

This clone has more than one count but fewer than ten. The CDR3 protein is CASSLSGTGEEQYF. CDR3 DNA sequence: TGTGCCAGCAGCTTAAGCGGGACAGGGGAAGAGCAGTACTTC. The chain is built from TRBV11-2 and TRBJ2-7, with 10 bases lining up with TRBD1. V gave up 2 bases and J gave up 7 bases; unmatched junction bases: 5. Germline V gene lookup returns CDR1 SGHAT and CDR2 FQNNGV. CDR3 size: 14 residues. The full variable domain, its missing parts supplied by reference TRBV11-2 and TRBJ2-7, is EAGVAQSPRYKIIEKRQSVAFWCNPISGHATLYWYQQILGQGPKLLIQFQNNGVVDDSQLPKDRFSAERLKGVDSTLKIQPAKLEDSAVYLCASSLSGTGEEQYFGPGTRLTVT.

The DNA for the CDR3 is TGTGCCAGTGAACCGGGACAGGGCTCCTACGAGCAGTACTTC. Translated: CASEPGQGSYEQYF. The chain links TRBV19 to TRBJ2-7, with 9 positions matching TRBD1. The V and J ends lost 8 bases and 0 bases, in that order; junction bases with no gene match: 5. Germline V gene sequence: CDR1 LNHDA, CDR2 SQIVND (reference sequence). The CDR3 has 14 amino acids. The full variable domain, with the rest looked up from reference TRBV19 and TRBJ2-7, is DGGITQSPKYLFRKEGQNVTLSCEQNLNHDAMYWYRQDPGQGLRLIYYSQIVNDFQKGDIAEGYSVSREKKESFPLTVTSAQKNPTAFYLCASEPGQGSYEQYFGPGTRLTVT.

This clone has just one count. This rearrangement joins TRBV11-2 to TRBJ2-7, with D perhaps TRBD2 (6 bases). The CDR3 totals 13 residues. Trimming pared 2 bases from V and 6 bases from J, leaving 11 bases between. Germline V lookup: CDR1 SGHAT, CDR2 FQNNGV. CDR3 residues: CASSLRLGREQYF. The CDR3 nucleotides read TGTGCCAGCAGCTTAAGACTAGGGCGCGAGCAGTACTTC.

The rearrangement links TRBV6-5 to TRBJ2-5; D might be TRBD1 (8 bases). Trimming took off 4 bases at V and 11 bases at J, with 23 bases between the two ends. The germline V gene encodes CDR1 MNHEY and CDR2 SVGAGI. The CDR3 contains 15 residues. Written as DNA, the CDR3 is TGTGCCAGCAGTTCGTCAGGGCAGGGGGCGGGGGAGCAGTACTTC. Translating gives CASSSSGQGAGEQYF.

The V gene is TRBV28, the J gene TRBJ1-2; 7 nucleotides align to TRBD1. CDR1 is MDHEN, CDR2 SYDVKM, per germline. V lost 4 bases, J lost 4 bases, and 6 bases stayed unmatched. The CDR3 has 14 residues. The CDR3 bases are TGTGCCAGCAGTTACAGGGGTTTTAGCTATGGCTACACCTTC. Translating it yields CASSYRGFSYGYTF.

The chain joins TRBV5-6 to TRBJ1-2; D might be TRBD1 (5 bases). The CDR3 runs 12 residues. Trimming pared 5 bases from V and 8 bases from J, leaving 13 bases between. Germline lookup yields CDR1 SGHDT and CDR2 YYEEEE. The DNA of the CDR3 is TGTGCCAGCAGGATTGCGCGGGGCGGCTACACCTTC. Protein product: CASRIARGGYTF.

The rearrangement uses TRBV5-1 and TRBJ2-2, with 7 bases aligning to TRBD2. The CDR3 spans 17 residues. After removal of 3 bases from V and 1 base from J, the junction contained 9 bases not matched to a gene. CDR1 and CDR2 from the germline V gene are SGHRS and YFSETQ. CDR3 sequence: CASSSSGAQGNTGELFF. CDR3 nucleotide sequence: TGCGCCAGCAGCTCCAGCGGGGCGCAGGGGAACACCGGGGAGCTGTTTTTT. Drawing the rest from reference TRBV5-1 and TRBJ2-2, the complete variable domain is KAGVTQTPRYLIKTRGQQVTLSCSPISGHRSVSWYQQTPGQGLQFLFEYFSETQRNKGNFPGRFSGRQFSNSRSEMNVSTLELGDSALYLCASSSSGAQGNTGELFFGEGSRLTVL.

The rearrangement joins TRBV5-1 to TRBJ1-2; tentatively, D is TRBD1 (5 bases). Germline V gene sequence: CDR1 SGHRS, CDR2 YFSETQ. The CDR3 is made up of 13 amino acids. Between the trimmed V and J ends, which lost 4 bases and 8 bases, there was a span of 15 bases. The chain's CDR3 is CASSGRGLEGYTF. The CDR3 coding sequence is TGCGCCAGCAGCGGGCGGGGGTTGGAAGGCTACACCTTC.

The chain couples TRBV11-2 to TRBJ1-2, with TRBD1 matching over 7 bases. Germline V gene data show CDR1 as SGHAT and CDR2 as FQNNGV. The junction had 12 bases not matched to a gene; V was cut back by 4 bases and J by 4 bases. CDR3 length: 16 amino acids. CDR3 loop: CASSSVTGPGSYGYTF. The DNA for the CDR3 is TGTGCCAGCAGCTCCGTGACAGGGCCCGGTTCCTATGGCTACACCTTC. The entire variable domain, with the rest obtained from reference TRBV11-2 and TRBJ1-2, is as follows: EAGVAQSPRYKIIEKRQSVAFWCNPISGHATLYWYQQILGQGPKLLIQFQNNGVVDDSQLPKDRFSAERLKGVDSTLKIQPAKLEDSAVYLCASSSVTGPGSYGYTFGSGTRLTVV.

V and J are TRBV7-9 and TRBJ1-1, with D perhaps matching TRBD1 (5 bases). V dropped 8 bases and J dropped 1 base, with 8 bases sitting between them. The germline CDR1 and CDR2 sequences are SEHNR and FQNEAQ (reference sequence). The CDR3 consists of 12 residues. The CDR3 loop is CASRRGNTEAFF. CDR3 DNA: TGTGCCAGCCGGAGGGGGAACACTGAAGCTTTCTTT.

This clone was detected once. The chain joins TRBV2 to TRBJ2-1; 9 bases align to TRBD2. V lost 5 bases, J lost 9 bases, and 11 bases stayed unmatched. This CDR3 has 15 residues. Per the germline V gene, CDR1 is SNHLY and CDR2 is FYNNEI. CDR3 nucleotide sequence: TGTGCCAGCAGTTTCGCCGGCGGGGGGGCTTTTGAGCAGTTCTTC. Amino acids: CASSFAGGGAFEQFF.

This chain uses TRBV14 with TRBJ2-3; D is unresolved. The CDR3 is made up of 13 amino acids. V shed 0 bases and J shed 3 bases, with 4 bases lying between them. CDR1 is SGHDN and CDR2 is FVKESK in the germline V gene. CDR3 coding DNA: TGTGCCAGCAGCCAAGACCTAACAGATACGCAGTATTTT. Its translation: CASSQDLTDTQYF.

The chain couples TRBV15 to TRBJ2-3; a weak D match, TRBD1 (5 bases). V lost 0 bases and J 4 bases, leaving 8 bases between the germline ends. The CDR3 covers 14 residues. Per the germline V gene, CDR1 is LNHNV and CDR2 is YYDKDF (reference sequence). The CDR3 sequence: CATSREGAADTQYF. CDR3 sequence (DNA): TGTGCCACCAGCAGAGAAGGGGCTGCAGATACGCAGTATTTT.

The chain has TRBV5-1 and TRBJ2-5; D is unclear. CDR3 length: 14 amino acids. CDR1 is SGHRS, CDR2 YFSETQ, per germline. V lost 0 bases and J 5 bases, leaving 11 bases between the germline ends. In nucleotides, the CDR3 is TGCGCCAGCAGCTTGGAAGTAAGCGTGGAGACCCAGTACTTC. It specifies CASSLEVSVETQYF.

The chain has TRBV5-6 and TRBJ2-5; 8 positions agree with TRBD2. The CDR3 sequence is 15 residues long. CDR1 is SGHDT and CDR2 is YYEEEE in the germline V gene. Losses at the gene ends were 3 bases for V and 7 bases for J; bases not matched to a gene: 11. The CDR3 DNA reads TGTGCCAGCAGCTCCCAGGGAGCGGCGGGGGGGACCCAGTACTTC. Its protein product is CASSSQGAAGGTQYF.

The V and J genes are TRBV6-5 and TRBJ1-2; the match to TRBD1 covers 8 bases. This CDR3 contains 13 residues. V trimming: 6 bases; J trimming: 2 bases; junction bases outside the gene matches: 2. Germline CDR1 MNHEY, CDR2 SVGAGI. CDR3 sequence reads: CASRRDRNYGYTF. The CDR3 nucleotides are TGTGCCAGCAGACGGGACAGGAACTATGGCTACACCTTC.

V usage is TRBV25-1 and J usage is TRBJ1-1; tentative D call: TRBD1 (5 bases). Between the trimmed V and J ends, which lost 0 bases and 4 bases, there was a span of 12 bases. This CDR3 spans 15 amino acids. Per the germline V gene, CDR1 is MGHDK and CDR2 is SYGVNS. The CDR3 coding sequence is TGTGCCAGCAGTGAATATATGGGGGGGGGCACTGAAGCTTTCTTT. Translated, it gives CASSEYMGGGTEAFF.

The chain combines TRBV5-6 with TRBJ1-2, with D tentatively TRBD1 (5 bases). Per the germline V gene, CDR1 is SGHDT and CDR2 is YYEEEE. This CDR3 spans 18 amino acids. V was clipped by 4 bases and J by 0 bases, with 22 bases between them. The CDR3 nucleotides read TGTGCCAGCAGCAATACAAGGGGCAGGCTGAGGCCTAACTATGGCTACACCTTC. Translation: CASSNTRGRLRPNYGYTF.